This TCR beta chain was retrieved from a study of monozygotic twins with cystic fibrosis (dated by TCRdb to the early 2020s). In terms of the full investigation: Barcoded libraries were prepared with roughly 14 PCR cycles from around 3 micrograms of fragmented DNA. To gauge how much genetics shapes V and J gene usage, the researchers compared TCR beta repertoires both within and across 16 monozygotic twin pairs who have cystic fibrosis. Made up mostly of children and adolescents, the cohort included ten female and six male twin pairs ranging in age from about 2.0 to 40 years, with a median of roughly 8.4 years. Twins were ranked among more than 900 cohort participants for weight-for-height and FEVPerc (FEV1 disease centile) on the day of blood sampling. Data for three of the twin pairs had been reported earlier in a different context.

The twin pairs came from the European Cystic Fibrosis Twin and Sibling Study Cohort, a cohort that recruited patients from 150 to 200 CF clinics across 14 European countries. Zygosity and CFTR genotype were verified in-house, and zygosity was tested by multiplex PCR of nine short tandem repeat loci. Each twin gave a peripheral blood sample, and clinical parameters were documented on that same day of blood sampling. Genomic DNA was isolated from peripheral blood cells with phenol/chloroform and kept in TE buffer at 4 degrees C. Sequences LGHNA (CDR1) and YNFKEQ (CDR2) are obtained from the germline V gene. Inclusive of the bounding cysteine and phenylalanine, the CDR3 is 15 residues long. The kept DNA is CDR3 alone, 45 bases in frame from the first base. The trim is 6 bases for V and 5 bases for J, with a gap of 19 bases between the germline ends. For this clone: It lacks a known antigen. Per-base quality was not reported, and no clone a single base away is much larger than it.

The research as a whole found: Simpson clonality was generally low (median about 0.009), suggesting a naive-dominated repertoire, with higher clonality in the most severely affected patients. Sharing of nucleotide-identical clonotypes was significantly greater within monozygotic CF twin pairs than between unrelated CF individuals (P = 0.000026, Mann-Whitney). The cohort was small, and no association was found between shared CDR3 numbers and age, concordance or disease severity. The greatest similarity to the co-twin was observed for V gene usage in 13 of 16 pairs and for J usage in 8 of 16 pairs, which suggested genetic constraints.

Following the manufacturer's instructions, TCR beta CDR3 regions were amplified by multiplex PCR with the immunoSEQ immune profiling system. An Illumina NextSeq system was used for sequencing. Per the source publication's procedure: The immunoSEQ Analyzer platform handled processing of the sequence data, and clonality was calculated by taking the square root of Simpson's index of productive rearrangements. Similarity in V and J usage was quantified by Jensen-Shannon distance, and CDR3 generation probabilities were calculated with OLGA. Shared CDR3 sequences were searched in the immuneACCESS database (August 2020) and in VDJdb (December 2020). TCRdb's version of the immuneACCESS table is confined to in-frame rearrangements and falls short of the full clone set. An unresolved V gene accounts for under half of the shortfall where checked; the remainder is of unknown origin. V, J and clone size derive from that table, while D and trimming were established from the DNA sequence. Across this sample there are about 36,000 clones, with over 75% seen only once. Roughly 1.5% of the sample belongs to the ten largest clones.

Sample: blood. This chain joins TRBV4-2 to TRBJ1-1; the D region possibly corresponds to TRBD1 (5 bases align). The receptor was derived from a girl aged 2-15 years with cystic fibrosis. The DNA sequence reads TGTGCCAGCAGGGTCCAGGGAGTGGGGGGGACTGAAGCTTTCTTT. This codes for CASRVQGVGGTEAFF.